The sequence of this T cell receptor (beta chain) was determined in a study of spatial heterogeneity in lung cancer. Indicated time point: sample taken at primary tumor resection. Tumor, nontumor lung or frozen PBMC supplied whole RNA, sequenced without sorting. The donor group consisted of 55 to 85 patients who had untreated, early-stage non-small cell lung cancer. This CDR3 is built from 16 residues. Per the germline V gene, CDR1 is MNHNS and CDR2 is SASEGT. With 3 bases clipped from V and 0 bases from J, the junction kept 5 bases outside the gene matches. TCRdb itself ran the 5' RACE reads through MiXCR, one entry per CDR3 protein. The table includes more than 9,000 distinct CDR3 sequences, 8.5% to 10% detected once. Overall study results and limits: Expanded tumor TCRs that were ubiquitous appeared in blood more at resection than follow-up.

The sample holds many counts of this clonotype. The antigen is undetermined. The TCR sequence derives from a male donor with early-stage non-small cell lung cancer. This material consisted of PBMCs, taken at surgery. The chain uses TRBV6-1 and TRBJ2-3, with 8 bases lining up with TRBD2. The CDR3 DNA reads TGTGCCAGCAGTGACCTAGCGGGCTATAGCACAGATACGCAGTATTTT. Its protein product is CASSDLAGYSTDTQYF.